These 9 T cell receptor beta chains came from one sample sequenced in a study of blood T cells in healthy people across ages. Next came a second PCR, run for about 6 to 12 cycles, which used a sample-barcoded 5' primer along with a J-beta primer mix. MiXCR, run by TCRdb on the 5' RACE reads, gives a single entry per CDR3 protein. Of 1.5 million to 1.8 million distinct CDR3 sequences in the sample, less than 45% are singletons; the top ten hold about 4%. Sample: blood. The source is a woman aged 18-29 years in good health.

The chain is built from TRBV12-3 or TRBV12-4 and TRBJ2-7; TRBD2 matches 7 bases. The CDR3 contains 13 residues. V trimming: 8 bases; J trimming: 3 bases; junction bases outside the gene matches: 7. The CDR3 DNA reads as TGTGCCAGCCGACTAGCTAGCCTCTACGAGCAGTACTTC. Its translation: CASRLASLYEQYF.

This CDR3 reads CSVGTSGGAVEQFF. In DNA form, the CDR3 reads TGCAGCGTTGGGACTAGCGGGGGGGCAGTTGAGCAGTTCTTC. The rearrangement joins TRBV29-1 to TRBJ2-1, with 15 bases identical to TRBD2. With 4 bases clipped from V and 9 bases from J, the junction kept 4 bases outside the gene matches. The CDR3 has 14 amino acids. CDR1 and CDR2 (germline): SQVTM, ANQGSEA.

The gene calls are TRBV10-3 and TRBJ2-5; D call uncertain. Gene TRBJ2-7 matches the end of the DNA better, so the J call may be wrong. There are 11 residues in the CDR3. Germline V gives CDR1 ENHRY, CDR2 SYGVKD. The CDR3 DNA sequence: TGTGCCACGAGAAGGGACTACGAGCAGTACTTC. It specifies CATRRDYEQYF.

The chain links TRBV7-2 to TRBJ2-7; perhaps TRBD2 as D (5 bases). Trimming cost V 1 base and J 2 bases, with 12 bases left between them. Per the germline V gene, CDR1 is SGHTA and CDR2 is FQGNSA. There are 15 residues in the CDR3. CDR3 sequence: CASSLGGGSPYEQYF. The CDR3 DNA follows: TGTGCCAGCAGCTTAGGCGGCGGGTCCCCCTACGAGCAGTACTTC.

This clonotype was counted between two and nine times. The V gene is TRBV7-8, the J gene TRBJ2-7; 10 nucleotides agree with TRBD1. The J call may be faulty, since TRBJ2-4 better matches the DNA end. From germline, CDR1 is SGHVS and CDR2 FQNEAQ. The CDR3 spans 18 residues. The CDR3 protein is CASSLVLGTGDIGVIQYF. The CDR3 DNA sequence: TGTGCCAGCAGCTTAGTCCTGGGGACAGGGGACATTGGTGTCATTCAGTACTTC.

In this sample, this clonotype turned up many times. The chain links TRBV18 to TRBJ1-5, with D uncertain. Germline V CDR1 and CDR2: KGHSH, LQKENI. Trimming stripped 6 bases from V and 4 bases from J, with 13 bases between. The length of the CDR3 is 14 residues. CDR3 sequence (DNA): TGTGCCAGCTCTTCTGGATTTCAGAATCAGCCCCAGCATTTT. Encoded protein: CASSSGFQNQPQHF. Filled out from reference TRBV18 and TRBJ1-5, the complete variable domain reads NAGVMQNPRHLVRRRGQEARLRCSPMKGHSHVYWYRQLPEEGLKFMVYLQKENIIDESGMPKERFSAEFPKEGPSILRIQQVVRGDSAAYFCASSSGFQNQPQHFGDGTRLSIL.

The V and J genes are TRBV12-3 or TRBV12-4 and TRBJ2-7; possible D gene TRBD2, 6 bases. The length of the CDR3 is 15 residues. V lost 1 base, J lost 2 bases, and 12 bases lay in between. The CDR3 reads CASSLVRGTAYEQYF. The CDR3 region has the DNA TGTGCCAGCAGTTTAGTCCGCGGGACGGCCTACGAGCAGTACTTC.

This clonotype was picked up one time. J is TRBJ1-5 and V is TRBV6-2 or TRBV6-3; unclear D gene. Trimming removed 6 bases at V and 4 bases at J, with 16 bases between. CDR1 is MNHEY, CDR2 SVGEGT, per germline. CDR3 length: 15 amino acids. The CDR3 spells CASSIAGGDNQPQHF. CDR3 DNA: TGTGCCAGCAGCATAGCGGGAGGCGATAATCAGCCCCAGCATTTT.

The rearrangement joins TRBV5-1 to TRBJ2-1, with D perhaps given as TRBD1 or TRBD2 (6 bases each). The CDR3 has 13 residues. The V gene's germline CDR1 is SGHRS and CDR2 YFSETQ. Trimming removed 0 bases at V and 12 bases at J, with 13 bases between. CDR3 coding DNA: TGCGCCAGCAGCTTGGACCCCAGGGGAGGGCAGTTCTTC. Amino acids: CASSLDPRGGQFF. The entire variable domain, with the rest obtained from reference TRBV5-1 and TRBJ2-1, is as follows: KAGVTQTPRYLIKTRGQQVTLSCSPISGHRSVSWYQQTPGQGLQFLFEYFSETQRNKGNFPGRFSGRQFSNSRSEMNVSTLELGDSALYLCASSLDPRGGQFFGPGTRLTVL.